The next 7 T cell receptor beta chains were all read from a single sample in a study of OX40 agonist ivuxolimab in advanced cancers. Data came from immunoSEQ multiplex PCR; TCRdb stores just in-frame clones and leaves some out. The data show some 68,000 clones, with about 90% seen just once and about 3.9% held by the top ten. The material was CD4+ or CD8+ T cells sorted from blood, obtained in a trial of the OX40 agonist ivuxolimab. The receptors here all came from an adult with an advanced solid tumor such as melanoma, head and neck, liver or kidney cancer.

The rearrangement links TRBV28 to TRBJ2-1, with TRBD2 as a possible D gene (5 bases). Germline V gene lookup returns CDR1 MDHEN and CDR2 SYDVKM. The germline V and J ends were trimmed by 1 base and 6 bases, with 13 bases remaining between them. This CDR3 contains 15 residues. CDR3 region: CASSLSGNSFNEQFF. In DNA form, the CDR3 reads TGTGCCAGCAGTTTATCGGGGAACAGTTTCAATGAGCAGTTCTTC.

This clone was counted between two and nine times. The gene calls are TRBV28 and TRBJ2-7; D perhaps matches TRBD1 (5 bases). Germline CDR1 MDHEN, CDR2 SYDVKM. The CDR3 spans 12 residues. V was trimmed by 7 bases and J by 2 bases, leaving 9 bases between them. As DNA, the CDR3 is TGTGCCAGCAAAAAGGGGACCTACGAGCAGTACTTC. It encodes CASKKGTYEQYF.

The chain has TRBV6-1 and TRBJ2-3, with TRBD2 matching over 13 bases. This CDR3 comprises 15 residues. Germline values: CDR1 MNHNS, CDR2 SASEGT. Trimming cost V 10 bases and J 6 bases; bases outside gene matches: 10. The CDR3 DNA reads as TGTGCCATCCGACTAGCGGGGGGCTCCACGGATACGCAGTATTTT. This codes for CAIRLAGGSTDTQYF.

The gene calls are TRBV19 and TRBJ1-4; D not resolved. Germline CDR1 reads LNHDA; CDR2 reads SQIVND (reference sequence). Trimming cost V 4 bases and J 8 bases, with 11 bases left between them. The CDR3 is made up of 13 amino acids. As DNA, the CDR3 is TGTGCCAGTAGTAGGACGGCCGGGGAAAAACTGTTTTTT. It is translated as CASSRTAGEKLFF.

This chain links TRBV16 with TRBJ1-1; D is undetermined. V lost 0 bases and J 11 bases, leaving 10 bases between the germline ends. This CDR3 region has 12 residues. Germline V gene data show CDR1 as KGHSY and CDR2 as FQNENV. The CDR3: CASSQSPGSAFF. CDR3 sequence (DNA): TGTGCCAGCAGCCAATCTCCGGGGAGCGCTTTCTTT.

This chain joins TRBV9 and TRBJ2-2; TRBD1 agrees at 8 bases. The trim removed 4 bases at V and 5 bases at J, leaving 4 bases unmatched. CDR3 length: 14 residues. Looked up from germline, CDR1 is SGDLS and CDR2 is YYNGEE. The CDR3 DNA sequence: TGTGCCAGCAGCATAACAGGGGGGACCGGGGAGCTGTTTTTT. Protein sequence: CASSITGGTGELFF.

V gene TRBV2 combines with J gene TRBJ2-3; weak D call: TRBD2 (5 bases). In germline, CDR1 is SNHLY, CDR2 FYNNEI. This CDR3 has 13 residues. Trimming took off 7 bases at V and 0 bases at J, with 8 bases between the two ends. CDR3 region: CASTGESTDTQYF. In nucleotides, the CDR3 is TGTGCCAGCACTGGGGAGAGCACAGATACGCAGTATTTT.